One sample yielded the 8 T cell receptor beta chains listed below, sequenced in a study of post-analysis software for immune sequencing data. Findings of the study overall: About five TRBV segments appeared more often in patients than in controls, and TRBV5-6, TRBV5-1 and TRBV20-1 were among these.

Their cognate antigens are unknown. The TCR beta cDNA libraries carried unique molecular identifiers. TCRdb reprocessed the PCR reads via MiXCR and lists one record per CDR3 protein. The sample lists fewer than 550,000 distinct CDR3 sequences; around 36% were seen once. Sequencing was carried out using blood. These receptors came from a girl aged 2 to 17 with multiple sclerosis.

This rearrangement joins TRBV29-1 to TRBJ1-2, with unresolved D. Looked up from germline, CDR1 is SQVTM and CDR2 is ANQGSEA. The CDR3 length is 12 residues. Trimming pared 2 bases from V and 6 bases from J, leaving 10 bases between. CDR3 sequence (DNA): TGCAGCGTTGAATCTGGGGAAGATGGCTACACCTTC. Translated: CSVESGEDGYTF. Looking up the rest from reference TRBV29-1 and TRBJ1-2 gives the full variable domain: SAVISQKPSRDICQRGTSLTIQCQVDSQVTMMFWYRQQPGQSLTLIATANQGSEATYESGFVIDKFPISRPNLTFSTLTVSNMSPEDSSIYLCSVESGEDGYTFGSGTRLTVV.

The genes are TRBV21-1 and TRBJ2-7; the DNA was not compared with TRBD2, the D call given in the table. TRBV21-1 corresponds to a pseudogene. This CDR3 region has 15 residues. The CDR3 spells CASSKAASGPYEQYF. The CDR3 region has the DNA TGTGCCAGCAGCAAAGCGGCTAGCGGGCCGTACGAGCAGTACTTC.

The rearrangement joins TRBV29-1 to TRBJ2-1, with D uncertain. V lost 4 bases, J lost 0 bases, and 7 bases lay in between. CDR1 is SQVTM and CDR2 is ANQGSEA in the germline V gene. The CDR3 runs to 13 residues. CDR3 residues: CSVGLSSYNEQFF. The DNA for the CDR3 is TGCAGCGTTGGGCTAAGCTCCTACAATGAGCAGTTCTTC.

This rearrangement joins TRBV29-1 to TRBJ2-1, with D possibly being TRBD2 (7 bases). Looked up from germline, CDR1 is SQVTM and CDR2 is ANQGSEA. CDR3 length: 15 residues. The ends were cut back, 4 bases at V and 2 bases at J, with 15 bases in the middle. As DNA, the CDR3 is TGCAGCGTTGTGTTGGGGGGGGGGCCCTACAATGAGCAGTTCTTC. This sequence encodes CSVVLGGGPYNEQFF.

This clonotype was seen a handful of times. The chain carries TRBV20-1 and TRBJ2-3, with a possible D match to TRBD2 (6 bases). V was trimmed by 6 bases and J by 0 bases, leaving 13 bases between them. Germline V gene sequence: CDR1 DFQATT, CDR2 SNEGSKA (reference sequence). The CDR3 has 14 amino acids. The CDR3 spells CSAPPLASTDTQYF. In DNA, the CDR3 is TGCAGTGCCCCCCCACTAGCCAGCACAGATACGCAGTATTTT.

This clonotype appeared a few times. The rearrangement links TRBV5-1 to TRBJ1-1; TRBD1 might be the D (5 bases). The CDR3 sequence is 14 residues long. Trimming removed 1 base from V and 2 bases from J, with 9 bases in between. Germline CDR1 is SGHRS and CDR2 is YFSETQ. The CDR3 is CASSLRQFNTEAFF. The CDR3, as DNA: TGCGCCAGCAGCTTGAGACAGTTCAACACTGAAGCTTTCTTT.

This chain links TRBV28 with TRBJ2-6; D is unresolved. The CDR3 runs to 16 residues. Trimming pared 6 bases from V and 4 bases from J, leaving 16 bases between. Germline loops: CDR1 MDHEN, CDR2 SYDVKM. CDR3 coding DNA: TGTGCCAGCAGCAAACGGCCGGGCGCGGGGGCCAACGTCCTGACTTTC. It translates to CASSKRPGAGANVLTF.

This chain uses TRBV20-1 with TRBJ1-1; D is undetermined. This CDR3 is built from 15 residues. V lost 1 base to trimming and J lost 7 bases, with 19 bases between them. Germline lookup yields CDR1 DFQATT and CDR2 SNEGSKA (reference sequence). CDR3 bases: TGCAGTGCTAGAGGTTTACAGTTCCTGCTCTTTGAAGCTTTCTTT. It translates to CSARGLQFLLFEAFF.